The present T cell receptor beta chain was sequenced within a study of blood T cell repertoires in COVID-19. Study-level information: Specimens from acute and convalescent COVID-19 originated in the United States, Italy and Spain. Sources were T cells, B-cell-depleted T cells, or PBMCs; the material itself was cDNA or gDNA.

Original analysis: Amplified reference gene primers provided the basis for estimating nucleated cell counts. Sequenced by immunoSEQ multiplex PCR; TCRdb stores in-frame clones only, minus some. V, J and clone size are those of that table, while D and trimming were read from the DNA. The table shows 150,000 to 190,000 clones, with about four fifths occurring only once. J was trimmed by 1 base and V by 5 bases; bases with no gene match: 9. The CDR3 is 18 amino acids. In germline, CDR1 is MNHEY, CDR2 SMNVEV (reference sequence). This clonotype was obtained from a woman of 80 years or more with acute or convalescent COVID-19. Sequences were obtained from peripheral blood. The chain joins TRBV27 to TRBJ2-6; 9 bases are a match to TRBD1. This chain's CDR3 is CASSIRGTGRSGANVLTF. The CDR3 DNA sequence: TGTGCCAGCAGTATCAGAGGGACAGGGCGGTCTGGGGCCAACGTCCTGACTTTC.